This entry lists 30 T cell receptor beta chains sequenced from one sample in a study of T cells after yellow fever vaccination. One entry per CDR3 protein, called by TCRdb with MiXCR from the 5' RACE reads. The repertoire holds just over 250,000 distinct CDR3 sequences, with roughly 5.6% as singletons. Specimen: CD4+ T cells sorted from PBMCs, collected on the day of the yellow fever booster vaccination. The source is a man aged 18 to 35 who received the YFV17D yellow fever vaccine.

The gene calls are TRBV15 and TRBJ1-5; D is unresolved. V was pared by 0 bases and J by 0 bases, with 9 bases between. The germline CDR1 and CDR2 sequences are LNHNV and YYDKDF (reference sequence). The CDR3 is 16 amino acids. CDR3 nucleotides: TGTGCCACCAGCAGAGATCGCCAGATTAGCAATCAGCCCCAGCATTTT. It specifies CATSRDRQISNQPQHF. Looking up the rest from reference TRBV15 and TRBJ1-5 gives the full variable domain: DAMVIQNPRYQVTQFGKPVTLSCSQTLNHNVMYWYQQKSSQAPKLLFHYYDKDFNNEADTPDNFQSRRPNTSFCFLDIRSPGLGDTAMYLCATSRDRQISNQPQHFGDGTRLSIL.

In this sample, this clonotype turned up many times. This sequence joins TRBV20-1 and TRBJ2-7; TRBD1 is a possible D gene (6 bases). Trimming stripped 1 base from V and 6 bases from J, with 19 bases between. The CDR3 consists of 15 residues. The germline CDR1 and CDR2 sequences are DFQATT and SNEGSKA (reference sequence). The CDR3 coding sequence is TGCAGTGCTAGAGTGAACAGGGCAACCCCTAGCGAGCAGTACGTC. Translated: CSARVNRATPSEQYV.

The chain joins TRBV18 to TRBJ2-5; 11 nucleotides line up with TRBD2. This CDR3 spans 16 amino acids. Germline V gene lookup returns CDR1 KGHSH and CDR2 LQKENI. The J segment lost 1 base and the V segment lost 0 bases, leaving 1 base of the junction unmatched. CDR3 nucleotide sequence: TGTGCCAGCTCACCACCGCTAGCGGGGGGCCAAGAGACCCAGTACTTC. Its translation is CASSPPLAGGQETQYF. The whole variable domain, filled in from reference TRBV18 and TRBJ2-5, reads NAGVMQNPRHLVRRRGQEARLRCSPMKGHSHVYWYRQLPEEGLKFMVYLQKENIIDESGMPKERFSAEFPKEGPSILRIQQVVRGDSAAYFCASSPPLAGGQETQYFGPGTRLLVL.

V gene TRBV4-1 combines with J gene TRBJ1-5; possibly TRBD1 for D (5 bases). V was shortened by 1 base and J by 6 bases, with 13 bases between the two germline ends. Germline CDR1 and CDR2: MGHRA and YSYEKL. The CDR3 sequence is 15 residues long. The CDR3: CASSQGLQGIQPQHF. CDR3 nucleotides: TGCGCCAGCAGCCAAGGCTTGCAGGGAATTCAGCCCCAGCATTTT.

V gene TRBV4-3 combines with J gene TRBJ2-5; possible D gene TRBD1, 5 bases. The V gene lost 4 bases and the J gene lost 3 bases, with 12 bases spanning the gap. This CDR3 contains 14 residues. Looked up from germline, CDR1 is LGHNA and CDR2 is YSLEER. Here the CDR3 DNA reads TGCGCCAGCAGCCCTACGATCAGGGAAGAGACCCAGTACTTC. The encoded protein is CASSPTIREETQYF.

The chain uses TRBV7-2 and TRBJ2-7, with a possible D match to TRBD2 (6 bases). This CDR3 region has 13 residues. CDR1 is SGHTA, CDR2 FQGNSA, per germline. Trimming removed 1 base at V and 10 bases at J, with 14 bases between. CDR3 region: CASSLVWGVAQYV. CDR3 nucleotides: TGTGCCAGCAGCTTAGTGTGGGGGGTCGCACAGTACGTC.

In its sample, this clonotype was seen a few times. This sequence joins TRBV4-3 and TRBJ2-7; the D call may be TRBD1 or TRBD2 (5 bases each). The germline V and J ends were trimmed by 0 bases and 8 bases, with 17 bases remaining between them. The CDR3 spans 15 residues. CDR1 is LGHNA, CDR2 YSLEER, per germline. The CDR3 is CASSQDWGRGAKQYF. DNA of the CDR3: TGCGCCAGCAGCCAAGATTGGGGCAGAGGGGCGAAGCAGTACTTC.

This clonotype was observed at least ten times. The V gene is TRBV9, the J gene TRBJ1-6; 7 positions agree with TRBD1. Trimming cost V 2 bases and J 8 bases; bases outside gene matches: 7. CDR3 length equals 15 residues. Germline V CDR1 and CDR2: SGDLS, YYNGEE. Here the CDR3 reads CASSVEGAMDSPLHF. The CDR3 DNA follows: TGTGCCAGCAGCGTGGAGGGGGCGATGGATTCACCCCTCCACTTT.

This clonotype occurred many times. The rearrangement joins TRBV29-1 to TRBJ2-7; no reliable D call. The CDR3 totals 15 residues. Germline V CDR1 and CDR2: SQVTM, ANQGSEA. In DNA, the CDR3 is TGCAGCGTAGAAGTACCCAAAGTGGGAACCTACGAGCAGTACGTC. Its translation: CSVEVPKVGTYEQYV.

This clonotype appeared many times. This rearrangement joins TRBV18 to TRBJ2-3; the D gene is possibly TRBD1 (8 bases). This CDR3 has 15 residues. Germline V gene lookup returns CDR1 KGHSH and CDR2 LQKENI. V lost 5 bases, J lost 3 bases, and 15 bases lay in between. CDR3 region: CASSFGQGGTDTQYF. The DNA for the CDR3 is TGTGCCAGCTCATTCGGACAGGGAGGGACAGATACGCAGTATTTT.

This clonotype was picked up many times. V gene TRBV20-1 combines with J gene TRBJ1-3; 7 bases align to TRBD1. This CDR3 contains 17 residues. Germline CDR1 and CDR2: DFQATT and SNEGSKA (reference sequence). V lost 2 bases and J lost 0; bases outside the gene matches: 10. This chain's CDR3 is CSARRRTGLHSGNTIYF. The CDR3, as DNA: TGCAGTGCTAGACGGCGGACAGGATTACACTCTGGAAACACCATATATTTT.

The J gene is TRBJ2-2, the V gene TRBV19; D gene ambiguous. The CDR3 spans 16 residues. V was clipped by 0 bases and J by 3 bases, with 11 bases between them. Germline CDR1 LNHDA, CDR2 SQIVND (reference sequence). CDR3: CASSIDLVRYTGELFF. DNA for the CDR3: TGTGCCAGTAGTATAGATCTGGTCAGATACACCGGGGAGCTGTTTTTT.

The rearrangement joins TRBV7-2 to TRBJ1-4; 10 nucleotides agree with TRBD1. CDR1 and CDR2 (germline): SGHTA, FQGNSA. Germline trimming cut 4 bases from V and 7 bases from J; bases unmatched to any gene: 9. The CDR3 consists of 16 residues. The CDR3 loop is CASSSSATGGGEKLFF. Here the CDR3 DNA reads TGTGCCAGCAGCTCGTCCGCGACAGGGGGCGGTGAAAAACTGTTTTTT.

This clonotype was found many times. The chain uses TRBV4-1 and TRBJ1-4, with D perhaps TRBD1 (6 bases). From germline, CDR1 is MGHRA and CDR2 YSYEKL. V was trimmed by 4 bases and J by 3 bases, leaving 24 bases between them. This CDR3 is 19 amino acids long. The CDR3 nucleotides read TGCGCCAGCAGCCGGGGTCCGGGGGCCAGATTCGGAGCTAATGAAAAACTGTTTTTT. Residues: CASSRGPGARFGANEKLFF.

This sequence joins TRBV12-3 or TRBV12-4 and TRBJ2-5; no clear D. V dropped 6 bases and J dropped 3 bases, with 14 bases sitting between them. The CDR3 totals 14 residues. The CDR3 sequence is CASSMATPEETQYF. In DNA form, the CDR3 reads TGTGCCAGCAGCATGGCCACGCCCGAAGAGACCCAGTACTTC.

This clonotype has a handful of counts. This chain connects TRBV5-8 to TRBJ2-7, with 8 bases fitting TRBD1. This CDR3 contains 12 residues. The trim removed 7 bases at V and 2 bases at J, leaving 2 bases unmatched. Germline CDR1 and CDR2: SGHTS and YDEGEE. CDR3 bases: TGTGCCAGCGGGACAGGCCCCTACGAGCAGTACTTC. Translated, it gives CASGTGPYEQYF.

This clonotype was detected ten times or more. The V gene is TRBV4-3, the J gene TRBJ2-5; D may be TRBD2 (6 bases). V gave up 2 bases and J gave up 1 base, with 14 bases separating them. The germline CDR1 and CDR2 sequences are LGHNA and YSLEER. The CDR3 consists of 16 residues. DNA of the CDR3: TGCGCCAGCAGCCAAATACACCGGGGGAGCCAAGAGACCCAGTACTTC. Translated, it gives CASSQIHRGSQETQYF.

The chain uses TRBV4-3 and TRBJ2-3; unclear D gene. The germline V gene has CDR1 LGHNA and CDR2 YSLEER. With 0 bases removed from V and 0 bases from J, the gap between germline ends came to 10 bases. This CDR3 comprises 16 residues. The CDR3 DNA reads TGCGCCAGCAGCCAAGATGTGAGAGTCAGCACAGATACGCAGTATTTT. Translated: CASSQDVRVSTDTQYF.

In this sample, this clonotype turned up many times. This chain uses TRBV7-3 with TRBJ2-3, with a weak D call TRBD2 (7 bases). CDR1 and CDR2 (germline): SGHTA, FQGTGA. Trimming pared 3 bases from V and 10 bases from J, leaving 11 bases between. This CDR3 has 12 amino acids. The CDR3 DNA is TGTGCCAGCAGCTTTCCGGGGGGCCCGCAGTATTTT. Residues: CASSFPGGPQYF.

This clonotype was seen only a few times. The CDR3 region has the DNA TGCGCCAGCAGCCCTACCACGTCTGGCGAGACCCAGTACTTC. Encoded protein: CASSPTTSGETQYF. The chain is built from TRBV4-3 and TRBJ2-5; the D is unclear. CDR1 is LGHNA and CDR2 is YSLEER in the germline V gene. This CDR3 spans 14 amino acids. Trimming removed 4 bases from V and 5 bases from J, with 14 bases in between.

This clonotype occurred a few times. This chain connects TRBV6-2 or TRBV6-3 to TRBJ1-2; D remains unclear. CDR1 MNHEY and CDR2 SVGEGT come from the germline V gene. V shed 6 bases and J shed 4 bases, with 6 bases lying between them. The CDR3 extends over 11 amino acids. DNA of the CDR3: TGTGCCAGCAGCCACAGCTATGGCTACACCTTC. This translates into CASSHSYGYTF.

The table lists this clonotype with many counts. The chain joins TRBV6-5 to TRBJ2-1; 7 bases are a match to TRBD1. The CDR3 contains 16 residues. The germline CDR1 and CDR2 sequences are MNHEY and SVGAGI. The trim removed 8 bases at V and 4 bases at J, leaving 14 bases unmatched. The chain's CDR3 is CASQRAAAGGYNEQFF. The CDR3 DNA follows: TGTGCCAGCCAAAGGGCTGCGGCAGGGGGATACAATGAGCAGTTCTTC.

This clonotype has only a few counts. The chain links TRBV9 to TRBJ1-1, with a possible D match to TRBD1 (6 bases). Between the trimmed V and J ends, which lost 2 bases and 0 bases, there was a span of 8 bases. The CDR3 spans 14 residues. CDR1 and CDR2 (germline): SGDLS, YYNGEE. CDR3 DNA: TGTGCCAGCAGCGTCGGACAGTTGAACACTGAAGCTTTCTTT. It encodes CASSVGQLNTEAFF.

The chain links TRBV4-1 to TRBJ2-5; D is perhaps TRBD2 (5 bases). The CDR3 length is 13 residues. V was shortened by 11 bases and J by 2 bases, with 15 bases between the two germline ends. Per germline, CDR1 MGHRA and CDR2 YSYEKL. CDR3 sequence reads: CASQRAVQETQYF. For the CDR3, the DNA is TGCGCCTCCCAGAGGGCAGTTCAAGAGACCCAGTACTTC.

This clonotype was detected many times. The chain is built from TRBV28 and TRBJ2-3; D uncertain. Germline CDR1 and CDR2: MDHEN and SYDVKM. This CDR3 spans 13 amino acids. V was shortened by 8 bases and J by 6 bases, with 15 bases between the two germline ends. The CDR3 DNA reads as TGTGCCAGCGGGTCAGGTAGTTTGGATACGCAGTATTTT. It yields the protein CASGSGSLDTQYF. Looking up the rest from reference TRBV28 and TRBJ2-3 gives the full variable domain: DVKVTQSSRYLVKRTGEKVFLECVQDMDHENMFWYRQDPGLGLRLIYFSYDVKMKEKGDIPEGYSVSREKKERFSLILESASTNQTSMYLCASGSGSLDTQYFGPGTRLTVL.

This clonotype was counted many times. The chain has TRBV6-2 or TRBV6-3 and TRBJ2-7; D unresolved. V lost 2 bases and J 4 bases, leaving 9 bases between the germline ends. Germline lookup yields CDR1 MNHEY and CDR2 SVGEGT. The length of the CDR3 is 13 residues. The chain's CDR3 is CASSYHTGYEQYF. Here the CDR3 DNA reads TGTGCCAGCAGTTACCATACCGGGTACGAGCAGTACTTC.

A few counts support this clonotype. This chain uses TRBV4-1 with TRBJ1-4, with unresolved D. This CDR3 is built from 15 residues. Between the trimmed V and J ends, which lost 0 bases and 11 bases, there was a span of 16 bases. Germline CDR1 and CDR2: MGHRA and YSYEKL. The DNA for the CDR3 is TGCGCCAGCAGCCAAGAATCCCCGGGTCCCGGGAAACTGTTTTTT. The encoded protein is CASSQESPGPGKLFF.

The V and J genes are TRBV20-1 and TRBJ1-2; unclear D gene. From germline, CDR1 is DFQATT and CDR2 SNEGSKA (reference sequence). The CDR3 extends over 11 amino acids. V lost 7 bases, J lost 6 bases, and 12 bases lay in between. For the CDR3, the DNA is TGCAGTGGGGCAGACCCCAATGGCTACACCTTC. It yields the protein CSGADPNGYTF.

The table lists this clonotype with many counts. V is TRBV12-3 or TRBV12-4 and J is TRBJ2-1; 7 bases agree with TRBD1. This CDR3 spans 15 amino acids. V shed 6 bases, J shed 4 bases, and the junction held 9 bases outside the gene matches. As DNA, the CDR3 is TGTGCCAGCAGGCGTAGGGGACAGCCTTACAATGAGCAGTTCTTC. Its protein is CASRRRGQPYNEQFF.

The table lists this clonotype with many counts. This chain connects TRBV12-3 or TRBV12-4 to TRBJ2-1, with 7 bases lining up with TRBD2. The CDR3 is 14 amino acids. After removal of 4 bases from V and 9 bases from J, the junction contained 9 bases not matched to a gene. CDR3 sequence (DNA): TGTGCCAGCAGTTCCATGACTAGCCCTCTTGAGCAGTTCTTC. Translated: CASSSMTSPLEQFF.